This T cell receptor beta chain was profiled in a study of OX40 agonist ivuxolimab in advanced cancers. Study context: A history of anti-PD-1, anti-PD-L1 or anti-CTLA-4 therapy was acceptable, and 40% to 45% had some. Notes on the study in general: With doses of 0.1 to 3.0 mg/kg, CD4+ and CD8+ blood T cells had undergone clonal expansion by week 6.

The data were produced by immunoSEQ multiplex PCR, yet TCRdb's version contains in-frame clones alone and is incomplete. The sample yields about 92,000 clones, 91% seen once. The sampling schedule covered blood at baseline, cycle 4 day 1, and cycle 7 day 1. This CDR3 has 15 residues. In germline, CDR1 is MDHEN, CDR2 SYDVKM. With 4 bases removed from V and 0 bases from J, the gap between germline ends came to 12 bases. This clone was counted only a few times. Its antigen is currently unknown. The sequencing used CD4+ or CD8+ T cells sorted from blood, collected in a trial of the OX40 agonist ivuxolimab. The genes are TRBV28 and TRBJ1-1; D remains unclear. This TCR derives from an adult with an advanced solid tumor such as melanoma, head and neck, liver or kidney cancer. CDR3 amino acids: CASSSQARLNTEAFF. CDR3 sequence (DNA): TGTGCCAGCAGTTCCCAGGCGCGGCTGAACACTGAAGCTTTCTTT.